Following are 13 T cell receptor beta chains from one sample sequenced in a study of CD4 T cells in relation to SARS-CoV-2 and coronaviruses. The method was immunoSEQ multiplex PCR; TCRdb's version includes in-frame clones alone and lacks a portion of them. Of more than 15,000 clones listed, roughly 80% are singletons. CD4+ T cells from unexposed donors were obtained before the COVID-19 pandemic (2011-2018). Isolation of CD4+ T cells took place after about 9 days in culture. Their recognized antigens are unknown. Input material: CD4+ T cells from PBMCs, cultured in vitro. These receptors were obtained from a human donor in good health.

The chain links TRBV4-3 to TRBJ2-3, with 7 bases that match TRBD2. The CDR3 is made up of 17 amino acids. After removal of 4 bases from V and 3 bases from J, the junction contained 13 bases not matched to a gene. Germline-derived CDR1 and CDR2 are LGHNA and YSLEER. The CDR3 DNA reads TGCGCCAGCAGCCTTGGATTAATGGCGGGGGAGACAGATACGCAGTATTTT. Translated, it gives CASSLGLMAGETDTQYF.

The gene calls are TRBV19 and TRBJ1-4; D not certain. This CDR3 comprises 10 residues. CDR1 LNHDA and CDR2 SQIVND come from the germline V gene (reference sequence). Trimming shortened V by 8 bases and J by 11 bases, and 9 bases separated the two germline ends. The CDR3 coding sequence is TGTGCCAGTCGCCGCGGGAAACTGTTTTTT. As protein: CASRRGKLFF.

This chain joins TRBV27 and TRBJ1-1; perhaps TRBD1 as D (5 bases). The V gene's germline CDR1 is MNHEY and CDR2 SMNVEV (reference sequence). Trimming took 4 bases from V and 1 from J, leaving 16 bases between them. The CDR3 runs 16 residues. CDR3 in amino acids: CASSWIPGRSNTEAFF. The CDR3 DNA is TGTGCCAGCAGTTGGATCCCGGGACGGTCGAACACTGAAGCTTTCTTT.

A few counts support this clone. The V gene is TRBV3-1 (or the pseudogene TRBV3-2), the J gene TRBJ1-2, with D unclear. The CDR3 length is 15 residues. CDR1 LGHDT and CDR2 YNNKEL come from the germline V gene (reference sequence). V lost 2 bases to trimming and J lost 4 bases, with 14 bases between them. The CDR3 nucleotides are TGTGCCAGCAGCCAAATCCACCTATATCGCTATGGCTACACCTTC. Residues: CASSQIHLYRYGYTF.

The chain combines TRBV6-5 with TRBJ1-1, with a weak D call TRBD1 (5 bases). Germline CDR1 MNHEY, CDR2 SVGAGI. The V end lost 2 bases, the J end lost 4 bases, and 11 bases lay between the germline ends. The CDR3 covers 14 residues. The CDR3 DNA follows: TGTGCCAGCAGTTACGAGGGACTGTTCACTGAAGCTTTCTTT. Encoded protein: CASSYEGLFTEAFF.

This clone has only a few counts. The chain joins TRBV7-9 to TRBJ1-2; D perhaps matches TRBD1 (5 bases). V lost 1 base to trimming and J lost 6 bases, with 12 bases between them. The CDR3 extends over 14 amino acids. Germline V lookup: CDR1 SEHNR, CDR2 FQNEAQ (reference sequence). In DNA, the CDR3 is TGTGCCAGCAGCTTAGTGAATTGGGGGGATGGCTACACCTTC. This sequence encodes CASSLVNWGDGYTF.

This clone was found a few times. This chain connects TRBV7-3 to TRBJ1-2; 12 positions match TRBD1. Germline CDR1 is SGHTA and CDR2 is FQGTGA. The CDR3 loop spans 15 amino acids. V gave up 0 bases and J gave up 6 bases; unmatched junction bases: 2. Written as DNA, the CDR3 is TGTGCCAGCAGCTTAACGGGACAGGGGGCGGATGGCTACACCTTC. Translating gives CASSLTGQGADGYTF.

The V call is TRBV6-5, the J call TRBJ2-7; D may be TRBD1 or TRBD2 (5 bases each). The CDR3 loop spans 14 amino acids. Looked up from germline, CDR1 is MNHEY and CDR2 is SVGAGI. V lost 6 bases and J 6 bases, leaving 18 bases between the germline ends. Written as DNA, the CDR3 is TGTGCCAGCAGACACGGCCCAACCGGGACCGAGCAGTACTTC. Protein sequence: CASRHGPTGTEQYF.

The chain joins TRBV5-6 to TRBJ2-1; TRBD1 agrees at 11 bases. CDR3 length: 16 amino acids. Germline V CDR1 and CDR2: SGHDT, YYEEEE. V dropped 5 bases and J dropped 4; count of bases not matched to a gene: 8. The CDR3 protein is CASSLLDRGLYNEQFF. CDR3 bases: TGTGCCAGCAGTTTGCTGGACAGGGGGCTGTACAATGAGCAGTTCTTC.

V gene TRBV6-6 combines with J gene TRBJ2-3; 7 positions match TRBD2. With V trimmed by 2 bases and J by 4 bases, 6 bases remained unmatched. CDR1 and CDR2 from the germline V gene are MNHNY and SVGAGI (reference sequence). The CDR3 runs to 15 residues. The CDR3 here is CASSYGAGASDTQYF. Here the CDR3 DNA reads TGTGCCAGCAGTTACGGGGCGGGAGCGTCAGATACGCAGTATTTT.

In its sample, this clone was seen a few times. CDR3 sequence: CASRSTGSGYTF. The CDR3 nucleotides are TGTGCCAGCAGGAGCACAGGTTCTGGCTACACCTTC. The V call is TRBV12-3 or TRBV12-4, the J call TRBJ1-2; D is perhaps TRBD1 (5 bases). Trimming took off 6 bases at V and 7 bases at J, with 12 bases between the two ends. The CDR3 sequence is 12 residues long.

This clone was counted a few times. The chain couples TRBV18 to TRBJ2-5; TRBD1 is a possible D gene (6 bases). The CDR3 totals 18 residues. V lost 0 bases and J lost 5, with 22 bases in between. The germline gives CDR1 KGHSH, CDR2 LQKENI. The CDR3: CASSPPFSSDRTRETQYF. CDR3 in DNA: TGTGCCAGCTCACCACCGTTCTCCTCAGACAGGACTCGGGAGACCCAGTACTTC.

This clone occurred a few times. In nucleotides, the CDR3 is TGCGCCAGCAGTGAGCGACTAAATAGCAATCAGCCCCAGCATTTT. Translating gives CASSERLNSNQPQHF. J is TRBJ1-5 and V is TRBV10-2; D is unclear. In germline, CDR1 is WSHSY, CDR2 SAAADI. V lost 2 bases, J lost 0 bases, and 8 bases lay in between. The CDR3 consists of 15 residues.